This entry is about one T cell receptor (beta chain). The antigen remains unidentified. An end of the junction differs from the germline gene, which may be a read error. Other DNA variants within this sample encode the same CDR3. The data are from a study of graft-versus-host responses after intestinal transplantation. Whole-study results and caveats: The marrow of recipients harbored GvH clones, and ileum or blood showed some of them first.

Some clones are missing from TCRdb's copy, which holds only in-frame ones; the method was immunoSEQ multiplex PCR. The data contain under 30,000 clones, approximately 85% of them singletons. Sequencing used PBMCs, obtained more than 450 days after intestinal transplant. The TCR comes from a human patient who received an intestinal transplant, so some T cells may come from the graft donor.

CDR3 in amino acids: CSVDRTSGRIGEQLF. The CDR3 nucleotides read TGCAGCGTTGACAGGACTAGCGGGAGGATCGGTGAGCAACTCTTC. The rearrangement uses TRBV29-1 and TRBJ2-1; TRBD2 aligns across 14 bases. The germline V gene has CDR1 SQVTM and CDR2 ANQGSEA. This CDR3 region has 15 residues.